There are many counts of the clone carrying this T cell receptor (beta chain). What it recognizes is unknown. Amplification yielded TCR beta CDR3 regions, with RNA transcripts as the source. Researchers ran a first-round RT-PCR on the TCR CDR3 using the HTBI primer set. One entry per CDR3 protein, called by TCRdb with MiXCR from the multiplex PCR reads. The repertoire consists of around 600,000 distinct CDR3 sequences, with 13% to 15% occurring once and the leading ten covering around 12%. The source of the sample is a study of T cells in Graves' hyperthyroidism and ophthalmopathy. Study observations and caveats: Using 13 V-J features, a model discriminated ophthalmopathy from stable hyperthyroidism.

Germline CDR1 reads MNHEY; CDR2 reads SMNVEV (reference sequence). V was clipped by 3 bases and J by 7 bases; unmatched bases: 6. This CDR3 has 15 residues. The sequence was collected from a woman in her forties or fifties with Graves' ophthalmopathy. Sequencing was carried out using blood. The rearrangement joins TRBV27 to TRBJ2-1; TRBD2 agrees at 10 bases. The chain's CDR3 is CASSFSGRVENEQFF. The CDR3 nucleotides are TGTGCCAGCAGTTTCAGCGGGAGGGTGGAGAATGAGCAGTTCTTC.